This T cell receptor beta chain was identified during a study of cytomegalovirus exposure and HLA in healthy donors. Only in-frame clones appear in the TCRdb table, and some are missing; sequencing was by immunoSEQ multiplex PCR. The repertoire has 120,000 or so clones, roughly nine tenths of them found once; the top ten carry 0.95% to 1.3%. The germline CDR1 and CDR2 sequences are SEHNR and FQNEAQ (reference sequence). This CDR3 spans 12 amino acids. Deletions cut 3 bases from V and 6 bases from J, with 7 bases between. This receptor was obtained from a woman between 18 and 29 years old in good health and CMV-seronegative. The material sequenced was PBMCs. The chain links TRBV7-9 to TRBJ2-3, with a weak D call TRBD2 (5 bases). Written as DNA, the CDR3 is TGTGCCAGCAGCTTCCGAGGGGATACGCAGTATTTT. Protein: CASSFRGDTQYF.